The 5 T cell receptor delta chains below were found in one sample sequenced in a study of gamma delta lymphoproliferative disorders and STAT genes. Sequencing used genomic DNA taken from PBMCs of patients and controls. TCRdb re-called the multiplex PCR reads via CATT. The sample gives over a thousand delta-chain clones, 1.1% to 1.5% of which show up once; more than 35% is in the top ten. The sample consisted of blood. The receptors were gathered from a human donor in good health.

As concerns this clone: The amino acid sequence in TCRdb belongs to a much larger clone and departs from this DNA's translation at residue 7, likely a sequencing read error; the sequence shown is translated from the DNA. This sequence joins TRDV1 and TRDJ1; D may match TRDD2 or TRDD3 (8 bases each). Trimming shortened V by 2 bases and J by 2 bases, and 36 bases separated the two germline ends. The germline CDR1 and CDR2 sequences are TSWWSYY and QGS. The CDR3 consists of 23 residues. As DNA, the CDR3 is TGTGCTCTTGGGGAAGCTTTCTTCCTACGTCTCCAGAGTCGGGATACGAGGACCGATAAACTCATCTTT. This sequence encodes CALGEAFFLRLQSRDTRTDKLIF.

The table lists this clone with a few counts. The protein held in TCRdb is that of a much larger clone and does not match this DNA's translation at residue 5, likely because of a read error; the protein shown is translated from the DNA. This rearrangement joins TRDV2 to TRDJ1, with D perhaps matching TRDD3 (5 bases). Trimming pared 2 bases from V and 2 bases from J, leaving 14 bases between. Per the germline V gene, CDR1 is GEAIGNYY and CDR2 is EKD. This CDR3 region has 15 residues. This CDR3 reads CACDIKGGTTDKLIF. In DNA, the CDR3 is TGTGCCTGTGACATTAAAGGGGGCACGACCGATAAACTCATCTTT.

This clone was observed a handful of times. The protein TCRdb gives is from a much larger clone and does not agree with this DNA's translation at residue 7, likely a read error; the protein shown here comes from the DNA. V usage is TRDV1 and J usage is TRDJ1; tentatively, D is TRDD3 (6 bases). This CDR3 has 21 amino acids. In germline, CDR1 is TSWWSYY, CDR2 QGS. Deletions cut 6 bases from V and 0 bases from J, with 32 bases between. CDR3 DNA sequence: TGTGCTCTTGGCCCCCCTCACACGCTTAGTGGGGGTCGGAGGTACACCGATAAACTCATCTTT. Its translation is CALGPPHTLSGGRRYTDKLIF.

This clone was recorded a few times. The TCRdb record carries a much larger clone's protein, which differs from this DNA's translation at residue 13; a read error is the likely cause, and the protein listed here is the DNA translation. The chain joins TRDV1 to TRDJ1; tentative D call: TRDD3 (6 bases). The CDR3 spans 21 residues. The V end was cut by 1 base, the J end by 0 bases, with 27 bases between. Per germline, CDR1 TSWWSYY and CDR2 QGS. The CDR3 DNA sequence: TGTGCTCTTGGGGAACGAGGCTTTCTCCTTACTGGGAATTCGTACACCGATAAACTCATCTTT. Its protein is CALGERGFLLTGNSYTDKLIF.

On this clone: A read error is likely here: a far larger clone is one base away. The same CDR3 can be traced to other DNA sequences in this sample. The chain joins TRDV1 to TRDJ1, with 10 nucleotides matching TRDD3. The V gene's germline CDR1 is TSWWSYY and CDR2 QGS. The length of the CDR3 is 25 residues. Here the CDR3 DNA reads TGTGCTCTTGGGTCCTCGCCCGACGCGGCCTTCTACAAATTTGACTGGGGGATGTACACAGATAAACTCATCTTT. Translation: CALGSSPDAAFYKFDWGMYTDKLIF.